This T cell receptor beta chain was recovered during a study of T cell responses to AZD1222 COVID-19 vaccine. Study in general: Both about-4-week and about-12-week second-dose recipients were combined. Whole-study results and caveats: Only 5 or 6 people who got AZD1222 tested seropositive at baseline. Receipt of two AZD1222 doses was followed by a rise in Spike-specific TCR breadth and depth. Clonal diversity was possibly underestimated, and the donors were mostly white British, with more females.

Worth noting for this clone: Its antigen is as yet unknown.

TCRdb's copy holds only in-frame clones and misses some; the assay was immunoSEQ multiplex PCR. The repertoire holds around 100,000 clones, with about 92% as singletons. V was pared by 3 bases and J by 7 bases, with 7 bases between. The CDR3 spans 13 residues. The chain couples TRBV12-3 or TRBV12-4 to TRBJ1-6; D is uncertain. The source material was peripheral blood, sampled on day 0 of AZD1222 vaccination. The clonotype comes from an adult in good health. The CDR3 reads CASSFTGNSPLHF. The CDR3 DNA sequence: TGTGCCAGCAGTTTTACGGGGAATTCACCCCTCCACTTT.